This T cell receptor beta chain was sequenced for a study of blood T cell repertoires in COVID-19. Across the whole study: In each case, the material was cDNA or gDNA derived from T cells, B-cell-depleted T cells, or PBMCs.

The CDR3 runs to 15 residues. Trimming stripped 4 bases from V and 0 bases from J, with 12 bases between. CDR1 SEHNR and CDR2 FQNEAQ come from the germline V gene (reference sequence). The data were produced by immunoSEQ multiplex PCR, yet TCRdb's version contains in-frame clones alone and is incomplete. Among a few hundred thousand clones, 85% to 90% were seen once, and the ten largest hold about 14%. Participants reported their clinical history, and cohort assignment relied on those reports. Exposed volunteers were people who met a COVID-19 case within 2 weeks before study entry. The TCR was taken from a man aged 30 to 39 who had been exposed to COVID-19. Material: PBMCs or T cells enriched from blood (not recorded which). The chain is built from TRBV7-9 and TRBJ1-2; D perhaps matches TRBD1 (5 bases). The CDR3 reads CASSSFTGPNYGYTF. CDR3 in DNA: TGTGCCAGCAGCTCCTTTACAGGCCCTAACTATGGCTACACCTTC.